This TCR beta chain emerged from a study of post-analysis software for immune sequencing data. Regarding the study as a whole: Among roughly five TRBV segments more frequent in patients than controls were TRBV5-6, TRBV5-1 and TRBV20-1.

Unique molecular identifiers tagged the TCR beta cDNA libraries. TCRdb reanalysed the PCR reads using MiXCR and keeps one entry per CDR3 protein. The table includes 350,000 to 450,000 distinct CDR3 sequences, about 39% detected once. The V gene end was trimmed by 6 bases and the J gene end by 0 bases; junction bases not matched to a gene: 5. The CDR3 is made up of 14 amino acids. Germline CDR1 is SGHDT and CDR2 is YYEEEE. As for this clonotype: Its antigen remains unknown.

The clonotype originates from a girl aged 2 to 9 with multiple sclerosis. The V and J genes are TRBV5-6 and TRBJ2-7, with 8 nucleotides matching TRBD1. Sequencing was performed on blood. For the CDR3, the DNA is TGTGCCAGCACATCCGGGACAGGCTCCTACGAGCAGTACTTC. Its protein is CASTSGTGSYEQYF.